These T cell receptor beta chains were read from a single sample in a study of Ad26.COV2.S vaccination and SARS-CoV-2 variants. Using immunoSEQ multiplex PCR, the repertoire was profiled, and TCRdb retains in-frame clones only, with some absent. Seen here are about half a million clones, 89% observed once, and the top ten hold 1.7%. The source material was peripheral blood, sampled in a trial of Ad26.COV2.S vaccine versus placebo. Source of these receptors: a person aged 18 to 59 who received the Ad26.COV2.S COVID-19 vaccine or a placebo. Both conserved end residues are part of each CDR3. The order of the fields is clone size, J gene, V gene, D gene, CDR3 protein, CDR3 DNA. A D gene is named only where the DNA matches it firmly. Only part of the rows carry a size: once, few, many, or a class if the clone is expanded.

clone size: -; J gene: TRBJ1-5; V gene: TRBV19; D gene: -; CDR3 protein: CASKIQGSYSNQPQHF; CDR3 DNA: TGTGCCAGTAAGATCCAGGGGTCATATAGCAATCAGCCCCAGCATTTT
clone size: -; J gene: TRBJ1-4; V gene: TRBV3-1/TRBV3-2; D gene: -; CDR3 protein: CASSPAGPGGEKLFF; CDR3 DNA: TGTGCCAGCAGCCCAGCCGGACCCGGAGGGGAAAAACTGTTTTTT
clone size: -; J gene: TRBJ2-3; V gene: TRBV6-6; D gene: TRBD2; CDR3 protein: CASSRLAGVGLFSTDTQYF; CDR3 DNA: TGTGCCAGCAGCCGACTAGCGGGAGTAGGGTTATTTAGCACAGATACGCAGTATTTT
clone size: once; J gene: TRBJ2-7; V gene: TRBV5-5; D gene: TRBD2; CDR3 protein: CASSLSPETSGSYEQYF; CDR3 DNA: TGTGCCAGCAGCCTAAGCCCTGAGACTAGCGGGAGCTACGAGCAGTACTTC
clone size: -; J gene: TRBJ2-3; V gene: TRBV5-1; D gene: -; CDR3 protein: CASSLNRNGYTDTQYF; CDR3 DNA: TGCGCCAGCAGCTTGAACAGGAACGGTTACACAGATACGCAGTATTTT
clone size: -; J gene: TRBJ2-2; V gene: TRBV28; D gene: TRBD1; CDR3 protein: CASHQGQLTAGELFF; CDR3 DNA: TGTGCCAGCCACCAGGGACAGCTGACTGCCGGGGAGCTGTTTTTT
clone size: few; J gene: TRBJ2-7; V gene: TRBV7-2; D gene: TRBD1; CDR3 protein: CASSLVGTGASYEQYF; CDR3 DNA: TGTGCCAGCAGCTTAGTGGGGACAGGGGCTTCCTACGAGCAGTACTTC
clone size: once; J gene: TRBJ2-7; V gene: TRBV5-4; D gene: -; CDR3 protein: CASSLSVGVYEQYF; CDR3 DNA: TGTGCCAGCAGCTTGTCCGTGGGAGTTTACGAGCAGTACTTC
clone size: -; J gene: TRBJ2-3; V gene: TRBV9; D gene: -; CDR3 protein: CASSVAGDTQYF; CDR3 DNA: TGTGCCAGCAGCGTGGCCGGGGATACGCAGTATTTT
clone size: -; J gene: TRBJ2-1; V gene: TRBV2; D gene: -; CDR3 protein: CASSAVSSYNEQFF; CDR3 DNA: TGTGCCAGCAGTGCCGTCAGCTCCTACAATGAGCAGTTCTTC
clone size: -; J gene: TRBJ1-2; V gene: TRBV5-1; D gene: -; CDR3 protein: CASSLQGNYGYTF; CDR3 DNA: TGCGCCAGCAGCCTTCAGGGTAACTATGGCTACACCTTC
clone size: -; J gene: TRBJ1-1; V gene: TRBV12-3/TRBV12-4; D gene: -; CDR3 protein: CASSFLQGTEAFF; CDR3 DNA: TGTGCCAGCAGTTTTCTCCAGGGCACTGAAGCTTTCTTT
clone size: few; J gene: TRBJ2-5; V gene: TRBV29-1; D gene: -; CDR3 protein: CSAPQIGKETQYF; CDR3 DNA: TGCAGCGCCCCACAGATAGGGAAAGAGACCCAGTACTTC
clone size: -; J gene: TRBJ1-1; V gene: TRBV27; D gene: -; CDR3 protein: CASSFVSLSEAFF; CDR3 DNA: TGTGCCAGCAGTTTTGTTAGTTTGTCTGAAGCTTTCTTT
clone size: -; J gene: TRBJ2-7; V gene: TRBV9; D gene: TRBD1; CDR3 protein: CASSVGDRGDEQYF; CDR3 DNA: TGTGCCAGCAGCGTAGGGGACAGGGGGGACGAGCAGTACTTC
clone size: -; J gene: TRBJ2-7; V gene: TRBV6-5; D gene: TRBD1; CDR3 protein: CASSFARDSAYEQYF; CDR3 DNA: TGTGCCAGCAGTTTCGCCCGGGACAGTGCCTACGAGCAGTACTTC
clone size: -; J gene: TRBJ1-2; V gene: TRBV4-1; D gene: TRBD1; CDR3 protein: CASSQRQGGRDGYTF; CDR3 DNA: TGCGCCAGCAGCCAACGCCAGGGGGGAAGAGATGGCTACACCTTC
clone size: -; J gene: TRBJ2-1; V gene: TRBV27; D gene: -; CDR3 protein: CASRDYNEQFF; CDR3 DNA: TGTGCCAGCAGGGACTACAATGAGCAGTTCTTC
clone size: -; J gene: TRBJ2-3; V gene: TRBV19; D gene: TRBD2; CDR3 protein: CASSQGLGYTDTQYF; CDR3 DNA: TGTGCCAGTAGTCAGGGACTAGGATACACAGATACGCAGTATTTT
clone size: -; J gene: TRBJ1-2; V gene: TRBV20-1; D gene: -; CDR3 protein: CSASGGAGGYTF; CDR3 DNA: TGCAGTGCTAGTGGGGGGGCTGGTGGCTACACCTTC
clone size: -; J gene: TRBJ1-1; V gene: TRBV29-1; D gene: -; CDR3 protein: CSGQPRVDTEAFF; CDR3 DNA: TGCAGCGGCCAGCCCAGGGTTGACACTGAAGCTTTCTTT
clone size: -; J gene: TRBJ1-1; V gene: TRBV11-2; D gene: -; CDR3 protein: CASSFYGGRRTEAFF; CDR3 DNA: TGTGCCAGCAGCTTCTACGGGGGGCGAAGGACTGAAGCTTTCTTT
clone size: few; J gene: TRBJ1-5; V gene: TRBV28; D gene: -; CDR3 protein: CASSFAAGRNQPQHF; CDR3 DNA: TGTGCCAGCAGTTTCGCGGCAGGGCGCAATCAGCCCCAGCATTTT
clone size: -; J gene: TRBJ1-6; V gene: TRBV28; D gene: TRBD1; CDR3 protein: CASSLWGTGTFSPLHF; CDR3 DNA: TGTGCCAGCAGTTTATGGGGGACAGGGACTTTTTCACCCCTCCACTTT
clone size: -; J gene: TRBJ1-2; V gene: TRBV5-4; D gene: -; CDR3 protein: CASSLGGPYGYTF; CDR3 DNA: TGTGCCAGCAGCTTGGGAGGGCCCTATGGCTACACCTTC
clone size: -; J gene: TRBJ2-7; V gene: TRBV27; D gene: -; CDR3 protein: CASSKNRRSNEQYF; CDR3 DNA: TGTGCCAGCAGCAAAAACAGGAGATCAAACGAGCAGTACTTC
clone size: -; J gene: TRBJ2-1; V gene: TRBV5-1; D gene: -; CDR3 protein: CASSLVGENEQFF; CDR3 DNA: TGCGCCAGCAGCTTGGTGGGGGAAAATGAGCAGTTCTTC
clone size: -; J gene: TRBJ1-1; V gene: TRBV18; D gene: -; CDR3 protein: CASSPQGTQSEAFF; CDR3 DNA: TGTGCCAGCTCACCCCAAGGGACACAGAGTGAAGCTTTCTTT
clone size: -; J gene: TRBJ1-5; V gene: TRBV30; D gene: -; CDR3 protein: CAWSVHGSGFNQPQHF; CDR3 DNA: TGTGCCTGGAGTGTACACGGCAGCGGATTCAATCAGCCCCAGCATTTT
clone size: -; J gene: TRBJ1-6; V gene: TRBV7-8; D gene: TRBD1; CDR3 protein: CASTRWTGNSPLHF; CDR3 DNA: TGTGCCAGCACACGATGGACAGGGAATTCACCCCTCCACTTT
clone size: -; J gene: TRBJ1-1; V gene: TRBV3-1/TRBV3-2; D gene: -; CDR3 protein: CASSPRGIPEAFF; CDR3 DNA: TGTGCCAGCAGCCCCAGGGGAATCCCTGAAGCTTTCTTT
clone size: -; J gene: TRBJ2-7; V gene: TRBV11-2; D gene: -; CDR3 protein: CASSLVRLETHEQYF; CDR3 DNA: TGTGCCAGCAGCTTAGTCCGACTAGAAACACACGAGCAGTACTTC
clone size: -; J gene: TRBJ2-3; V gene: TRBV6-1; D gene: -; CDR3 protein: CASSERGRADTQYF; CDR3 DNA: TGTGCCAGCAGTGAAAGGGGTAGGGCAGATACGCAGTATTTT
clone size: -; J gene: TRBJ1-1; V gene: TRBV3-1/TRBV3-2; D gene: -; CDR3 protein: CASSQLASFGGTEAFF; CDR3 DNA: TGTGCCAGCAGCCAATTGGCTTCGTTCGGGGGGACTGAAGCTTTCTTT
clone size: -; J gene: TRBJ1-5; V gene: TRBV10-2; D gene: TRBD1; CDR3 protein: CASSQDRGYNQPQHF; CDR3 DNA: TGCGCCAGCAGCCAGGACAGGGGATACAATCAGCCCCAGCATTTT
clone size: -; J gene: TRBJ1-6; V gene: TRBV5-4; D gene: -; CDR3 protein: CASSFYRVGNSPLHF; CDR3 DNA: TGTGCCAGCAGCTTTTACAGGGTCGGGAATTCACCCCTCCACTTT
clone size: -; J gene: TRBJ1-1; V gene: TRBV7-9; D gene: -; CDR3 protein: CASSPGTAMNTEAFF; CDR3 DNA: TGTGCCAGCAGCCCGGGAACAGCTATGAACACTGAAGCTTTCTTT
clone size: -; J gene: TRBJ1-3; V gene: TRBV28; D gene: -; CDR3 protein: CASSYGPGWSGNTIYF; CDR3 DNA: TGTGCCAGCAGTTACGGACCGGGGTGGTCTGGAAACACCATATATTTT
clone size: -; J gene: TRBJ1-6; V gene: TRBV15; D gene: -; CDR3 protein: CATSRDPTEASPLHF; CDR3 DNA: TGTGCCACCAGCAGAGACCCGACAGAAGCTTCACCCCTCCACTTT
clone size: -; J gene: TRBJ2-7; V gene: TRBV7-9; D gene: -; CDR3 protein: CASSHRENYEQYF; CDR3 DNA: TGTGCCAGCAGCCACAGAGAGAATTACGAGCAGTACTTC
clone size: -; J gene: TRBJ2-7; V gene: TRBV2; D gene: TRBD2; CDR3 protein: CASSEEGGSYEQYF; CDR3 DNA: TGTGCCAGCAGTGAAGAGGGAGGGTCCTACGAGCAGTACTTC
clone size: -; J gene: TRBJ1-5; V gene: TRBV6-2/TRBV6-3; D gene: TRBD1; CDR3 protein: CASSATQGAGNQPQHF; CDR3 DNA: TGTGCCAGCAGTGCCACACAGGGGGCCGGCAATCAGCCCCAGCATTTT
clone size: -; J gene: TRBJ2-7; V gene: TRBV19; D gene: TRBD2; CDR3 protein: CASSITLIPGLAGVPSYEQYF; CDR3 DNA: TGTGCCAGTAGTATCACTCTAATACCGGGACTAGCGGGAGTTCCCTCCTACGAGCAGTACTTC
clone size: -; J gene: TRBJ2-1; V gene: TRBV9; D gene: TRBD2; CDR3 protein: CASSVSGGPSYNEQFF; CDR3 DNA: TGTGCCAGCAGCGTTTCGGGGGGACCTTCCTACAATGAGCAGTTCTTC
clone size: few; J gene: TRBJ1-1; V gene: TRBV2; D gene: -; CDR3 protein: CASSQEVETEAFF; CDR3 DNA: TGTGCCAGCAGTCAAGAAGTTGAGACTGAAGCTTTCTTT
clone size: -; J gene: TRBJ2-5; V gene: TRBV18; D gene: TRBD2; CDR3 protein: CASSPIPASGVAETQYF; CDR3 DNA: TGTGCCAGCTCACCAATTCCGGCTAGCGGGGTAGCTGAGACCCAGTACTTC
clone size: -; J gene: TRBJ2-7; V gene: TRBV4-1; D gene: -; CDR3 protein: CASSDTRSYEQYF; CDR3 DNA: TGCGCCAGCAGCGATACACGTTCCTACGAGCAGTACTTC
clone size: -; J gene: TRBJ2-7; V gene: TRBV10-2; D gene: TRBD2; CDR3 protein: CASSASGTSYEQYF; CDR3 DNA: TGCGCCAGCAGCGCCAGCGGGACCTCCTACGAGCAGTACTTC
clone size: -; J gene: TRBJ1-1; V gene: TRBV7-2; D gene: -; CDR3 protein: CASSLTDSMNTEAFF; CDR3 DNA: TGTGCCAGCAGCTTGACGGACAGCATGAACACTGAAGCTTTCTTT
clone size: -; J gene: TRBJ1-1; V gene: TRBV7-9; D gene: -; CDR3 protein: CASSLMFSGAGNTEAFF; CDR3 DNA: TGTGCCAGCAGCTTAATGTTCTCCGGGGCAGGGAACACTGAAGCTTTCTTT
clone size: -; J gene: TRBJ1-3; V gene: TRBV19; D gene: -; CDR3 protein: CASIKEGFSGNTIYF; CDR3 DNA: TGTGCCAGTATTAAGGAGGGGTTCTCTGGAAACACCATATATTTT
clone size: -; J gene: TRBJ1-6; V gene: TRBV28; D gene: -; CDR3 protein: CASRTPGPINSPLHF; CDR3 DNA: TGTGCCAGCAGGACCCCCGGACCGATTAATTCACCCCTCCACTTT
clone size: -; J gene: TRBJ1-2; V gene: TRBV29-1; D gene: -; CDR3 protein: CSAWTEDYGYTF; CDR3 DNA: TGCAGCGCCTGGACTGAAGACTATGGCTACACCTTC
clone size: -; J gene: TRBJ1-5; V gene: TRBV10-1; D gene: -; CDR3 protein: CASSGSLGQPQHF; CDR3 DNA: TGCGCCAGCAGCGGCTCTTTGGGGCAGCCCCAGCATTTT
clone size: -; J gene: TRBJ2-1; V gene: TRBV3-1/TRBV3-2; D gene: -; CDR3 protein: CASSRGQNYNEQFF; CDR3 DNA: TGTGCCAGCAGCCGCGGACAGAACTACAATGAGCAGTTCTTC
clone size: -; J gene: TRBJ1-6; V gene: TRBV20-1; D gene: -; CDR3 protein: CSASSGSPLHF; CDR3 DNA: TGCAGTGCTAGTTCTGGTTCACCCCTCCACTTT
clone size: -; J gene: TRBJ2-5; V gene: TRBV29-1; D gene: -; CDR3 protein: CSVEGSSPGETQYF; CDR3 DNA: TGCAGCGTTGAAGGTAGTAGCCCTGGAGAGACCCAGTACTTC
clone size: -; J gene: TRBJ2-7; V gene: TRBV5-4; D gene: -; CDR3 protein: CASSLPGLPSYEQYF; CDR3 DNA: TGTGCCAGCAGCTTGCCCGGGTTGCCCTCCTACGAGCAGTACTTC
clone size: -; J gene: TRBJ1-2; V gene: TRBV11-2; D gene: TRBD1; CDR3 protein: CASSLLRDSPDGYTF; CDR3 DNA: TGTGCCAGCAGCTTACTTCGGGACAGCCCTGATGGCTACACCTTC
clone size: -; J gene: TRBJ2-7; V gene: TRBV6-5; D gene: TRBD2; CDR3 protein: CASSSSGRGYEQYF; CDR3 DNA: TGTGCCAGCAGCTCTAGCGGGAGGGGATACGAGCAGTACTTC